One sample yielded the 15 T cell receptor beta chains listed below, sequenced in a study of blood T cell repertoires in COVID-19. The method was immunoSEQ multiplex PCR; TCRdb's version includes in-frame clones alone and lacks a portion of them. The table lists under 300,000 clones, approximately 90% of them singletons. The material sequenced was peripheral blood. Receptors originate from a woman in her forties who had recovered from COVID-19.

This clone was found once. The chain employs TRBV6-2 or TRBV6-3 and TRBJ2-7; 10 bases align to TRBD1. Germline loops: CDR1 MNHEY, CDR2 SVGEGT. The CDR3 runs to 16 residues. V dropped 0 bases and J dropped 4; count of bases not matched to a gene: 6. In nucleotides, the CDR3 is TGTGCCAGCAGTTACTCGAGGGACAGGGGATCTTACGAGCAGTACGTC. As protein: CASSYSRDRGSYEQYV.

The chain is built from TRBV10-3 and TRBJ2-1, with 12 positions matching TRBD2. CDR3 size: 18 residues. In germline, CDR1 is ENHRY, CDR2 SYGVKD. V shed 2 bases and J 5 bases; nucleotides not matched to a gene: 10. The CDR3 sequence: CAISEGLAGPPSHNEQFF. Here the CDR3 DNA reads TGTGCCATCAGTGAGGGACTAGCGGGACCCCCCAGTCACAATGAGCAGTTCTTC.

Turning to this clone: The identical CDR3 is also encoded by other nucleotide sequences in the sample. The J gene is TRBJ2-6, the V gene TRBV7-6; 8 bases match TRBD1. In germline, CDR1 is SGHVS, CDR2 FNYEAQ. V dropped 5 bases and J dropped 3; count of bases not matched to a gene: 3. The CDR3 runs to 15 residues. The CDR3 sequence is CASSQGAGGANVLTF. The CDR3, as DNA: TGTGCCAGCAGCCAGGGGGCGGGTGGGGCCAACGTCCTGACTTTC.

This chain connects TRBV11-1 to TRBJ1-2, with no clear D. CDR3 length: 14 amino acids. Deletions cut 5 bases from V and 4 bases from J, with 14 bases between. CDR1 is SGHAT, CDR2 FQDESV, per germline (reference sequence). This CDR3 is CASSPMAMPYGYTF. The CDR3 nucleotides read TGTGCCAGCAGCCCCATGGCCATGCCCTATGGCTACACCTTC.

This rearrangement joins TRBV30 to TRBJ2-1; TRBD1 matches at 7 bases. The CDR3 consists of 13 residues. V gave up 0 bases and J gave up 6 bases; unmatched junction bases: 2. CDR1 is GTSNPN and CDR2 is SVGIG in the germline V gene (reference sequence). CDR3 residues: CAWSVGDSNEQFF. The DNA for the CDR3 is TGTGCCTGGAGTGTTGGGGACAGCAATGAGCAGTTCTTC.

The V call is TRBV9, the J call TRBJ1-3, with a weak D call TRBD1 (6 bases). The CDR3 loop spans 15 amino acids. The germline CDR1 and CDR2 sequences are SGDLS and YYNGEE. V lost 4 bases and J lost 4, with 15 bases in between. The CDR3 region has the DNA TGTGCCAGCAGCAGACCACAGGGTTCAGGAAACACCATATATTTT. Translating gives CASSRPQGSGNTIYF.

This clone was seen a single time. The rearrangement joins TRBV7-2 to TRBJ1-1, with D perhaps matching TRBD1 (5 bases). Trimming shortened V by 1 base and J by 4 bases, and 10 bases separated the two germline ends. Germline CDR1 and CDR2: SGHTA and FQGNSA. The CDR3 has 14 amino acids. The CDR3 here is CASSLGGVGTEAFF. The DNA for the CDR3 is TGTGCCAGCAGCTTAGGGGGGGTTGGCACTGAAGCTTTCTTT. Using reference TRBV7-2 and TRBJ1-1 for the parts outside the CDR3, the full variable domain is GAGVSQSPSNKVTEKGKDVELRCDPISGHTALYWYRQSLGQGLEFLIYFQGNSAPDKSGLPSDRFSAERTGGSVSTLTIQRTQQEDSAVYLCASSLGGVGTEAFFGQGTRLTVV.

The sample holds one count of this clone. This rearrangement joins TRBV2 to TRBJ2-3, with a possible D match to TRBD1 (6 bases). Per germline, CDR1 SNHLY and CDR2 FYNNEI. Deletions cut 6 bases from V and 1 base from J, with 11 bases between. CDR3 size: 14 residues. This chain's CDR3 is CASRKGDRTDTQYF. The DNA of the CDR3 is TGTGCCAGCAGGAAGGGGGACCGCACAGATACGCAGTATTTT.

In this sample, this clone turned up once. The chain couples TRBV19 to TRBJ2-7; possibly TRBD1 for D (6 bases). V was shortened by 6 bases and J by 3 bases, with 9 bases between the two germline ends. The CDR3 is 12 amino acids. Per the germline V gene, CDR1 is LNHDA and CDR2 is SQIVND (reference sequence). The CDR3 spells CASSSRGYEQYF. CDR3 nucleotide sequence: TGTGCCAGTAGCTCCAGGGGCTACGAGCAGTACTTC. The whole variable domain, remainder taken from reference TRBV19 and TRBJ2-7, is DGGITQSPKYLFRKEGQNVTLSCEQNLNHDAMYWYRQDPGQGLRLIYYSQIVNDFQKGDIAEGYSVSREKKESFPLTVTSAQKNPTAFYLCASSSRGYEQYFGPGTRLTVT.

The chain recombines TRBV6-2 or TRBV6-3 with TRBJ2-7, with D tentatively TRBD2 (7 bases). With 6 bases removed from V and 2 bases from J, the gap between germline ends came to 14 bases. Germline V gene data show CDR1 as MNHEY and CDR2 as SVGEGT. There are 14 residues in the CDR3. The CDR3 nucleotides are TGTGCCAGCAGCCGCGGGGGACAAGCCTACGAGCAGTACGTC. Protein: CASSRGGQAYEQYV.

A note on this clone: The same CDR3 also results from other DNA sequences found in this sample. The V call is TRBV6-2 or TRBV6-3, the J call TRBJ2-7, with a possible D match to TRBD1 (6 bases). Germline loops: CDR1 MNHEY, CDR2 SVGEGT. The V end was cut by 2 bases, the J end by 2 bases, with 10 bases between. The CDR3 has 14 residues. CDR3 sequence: CASSYGAGAYEQYF. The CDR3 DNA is TGTGCCAGCAGTTACGGGGCAGGGGCCTACGAGCAGTACTTC.

CDR3: CAISDSALANNEQFF. Written as DNA, the CDR3 is TGTGCCATCAGTGACTCGGCGCTAGCGAACAATGAGCAGTTCTTC. V gene TRBV10-3 combines with J gene TRBJ2-1, with D possibly TRBD2 on 6 matching bases. The CDR3 loop spans 15 amino acids. The germline V gene has CDR1 ENHRY and CDR2 SYGVKD. Trimming cost V 3 bases and J 5 bases, with 14 bases left between them.

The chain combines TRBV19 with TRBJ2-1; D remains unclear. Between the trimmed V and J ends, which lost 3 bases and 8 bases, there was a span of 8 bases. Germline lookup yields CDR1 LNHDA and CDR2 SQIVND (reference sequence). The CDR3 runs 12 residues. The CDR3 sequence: CASSIAQDEQFF. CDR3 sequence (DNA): TGTGCCAGTAGTATCGCCCAGGATGAGCAGTTCTTC.

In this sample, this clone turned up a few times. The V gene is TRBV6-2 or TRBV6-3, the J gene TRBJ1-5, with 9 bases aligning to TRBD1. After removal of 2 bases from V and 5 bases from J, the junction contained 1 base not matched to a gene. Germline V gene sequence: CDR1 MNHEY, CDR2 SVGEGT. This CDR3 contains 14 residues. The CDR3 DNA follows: TGTGCCAGCAGTTACGGACAGGGGTATCAGCCCCAGCATTTT. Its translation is CASSYGQGYQPQHF.

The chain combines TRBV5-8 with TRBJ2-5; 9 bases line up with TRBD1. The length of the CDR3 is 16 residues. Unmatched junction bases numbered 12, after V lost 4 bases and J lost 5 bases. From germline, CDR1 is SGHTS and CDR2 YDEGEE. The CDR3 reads CASSLPTGGVVETQYF. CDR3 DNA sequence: TGTGCCAGCAGCCTTCCGACAGGGGGGGTTGTGGAGACCCAGTACTTC.